A single sample is the source of the 22 T cell receptor beta chains below, sequenced in a study of cytomegalovirus exposure and HLA in healthy donors. The primer mix had 60 Vbeta and 13 Jbeta primers. The protocol was immunoSEQ multiplex PCR, while the TCRdb copy is restricted to in-frame clones and leaves out a portion. In the table there are some 67,000 clones, 78% of which are singletons. The material sequenced was PBMCs. These receptors originate from a middle-aged man in good health and CMV-seronegative.

This clone occurred a few times. The chain uses TRBV2 and TRBJ1-2; 10 bases map to TRBD1. Per germline, CDR1 SNHLY and CDR2 FYNNEI. This CDR3 comprises 12 residues. V shed 6 bases and J 7 bases; nucleotides not matched to a gene: 2. CDR3 nucleotides: TGTGCCAGCAGCGGGACAGGGGTTGGCTACACCTTC. Protein product: CASSGTGVGYTF.

This clone has only one observation. V gene TRBV6-5 combines with J gene TRBJ2-2, with 8 bases aligning to TRBD2. V shed 0 bases and J 6 bases; nucleotides not matched to a gene: 6. The CDR3 runs to 16 residues. Germline V gene lookup returns CDR1 MNHEY and CDR2 SVGAGI. The CDR3 loop is CASSYSIRGGAGELFF. The CDR3 coding sequence is TGTGCCAGCAGTTACTCGATCCGGGGGGGGGCCGGGGAGCTGTTTTTT.

The V call is TRBV28, the J call TRBJ2-7, with TRBD1 matching over 10 bases. This CDR3 is 15 amino acids long. Germline assignment: CDR1 MDHEN and CDR2 SYDVKM. With V trimmed by 2 bases and J by 2 bases, 3 bases remained unmatched. The CDR3 DNA sequence: TGTGCCAGCAGTTTAGCTGGACAGGGGGCCTACGAGCAGTACTTC. Its translation: CASSLAGQGAYEQYF.

The chain joins TRBV11-2 to TRBJ1-6; a possible D gene is TRBD1 (6 bases). V lost 5 bases and J lost 7, with 12 bases in between. This CDR3 spans 14 amino acids. Germline V gene data show CDR1 as SGHAT and CDR2 as FQNNGV. In nucleotides, the CDR3 is TGTGCCAGCAGCCCCCAGGGGATGAATTCACCCCTCCACTTT. It yields the protein CASSPQGMNSPLHF. Full variable domain (outside the CDR3, taken from reference TRBV11-2 and TRBJ1-6): EAGVAQSPRYKIIEKRQSVAFWCNPISGHATLYWYQQILGQGPKLLIQFQNNGVVDDSQLPKDRFSAERLKGVDSTLKIQPAKLEDSAVYLCASSPQGMNSPLHFGNGTRLTVT.

This sequence joins TRBV12-2 and TRBJ1-5; the table's D gene call, TRBD1, was not cross checked with the DNA. TRBV12-2 is a pseudogene locus. The CDR3 extends over 18 amino acids. CDR3 sequence reads: CASRLALASGTRNQPQHF. The CDR3 nucleotides are TGTGCAAGTCGCTTAGCGCTGGCATCAGGCACGAGAAATCAGCCCCAGCATTTT.

The V and J genes are TRBV25-1 and TRBJ2-1; D is possibly TRBD2 (6 bases). The germline V and J ends were trimmed by 3 bases and 1 base, with 10 bases remaining between them. The CDR3 extends over 15 amino acids. CDR1 MGHDK and CDR2 SYGVNS come from the germline V gene. CDR3 sequence: CASSDTGVSYNEQFF. For the CDR3, the DNA is TGTGCCAGCAGTGATACGGGGGTGTCCTACAATGAGCAGTTCTTC.

V gene TRBV28 combines with J gene TRBJ2-5; 8 bases are a match to TRBD1. The J call is doubtful: the DNA matches TRBJ2-7 better. The CDR3 has 15 residues. Germline V gene lookup returns CDR1 MDHEN and CDR2 SYDVKM. The CDR3 DNA sequence: TGTGCCAGCAGTCCCGACAGGGGATGGGCCTACGAGCAGTACTTC. Its translation: CASSPDRGWAYEQYF.

The chain links TRBV19 to TRBJ1-1; possibly TRBD1 for D (6 bases). V was clipped by 0 bases and J by 4 bases, with 15 bases between them. This CDR3 is built from 16 residues. Germline V lookup: CDR1 LNHDA, CDR2 SQIVND (reference sequence). CDR3 protein: CASSIDPQGLSTEAFF. The CDR3 DNA is TGTGCCAGTAGTATAGATCCTCAGGGGTTGAGCACTGAAGCTTTCTTT.

This chain uses TRBV6-5 with TRBJ1-5, with D perhaps TRBD1 (6 bases). The length of the CDR3 is 14 residues. V shed 7 bases and J shed 0 bases, with 10 bases lying between them. The V gene's germline CDR1 is MNHEY and CDR2 SVGAGI. The CDR3 region is CASNEGDSNQPQHF. For the CDR3, the DNA is TGTGCCAGCAATGAGGGGGATAGCAATCAGCCCCAGCATTTT.

The gene calls are TRBV2 and TRBJ2-7, with no clear D. CDR3 length equals 15 residues. Trimming cost V 6 bases and J 0 bases, with 15 bases left between them. CDR1 and CDR2 from the germline V gene are SNHLY and FYNNEI. In nucleotides, the CDR3 is TGTGCCAGCAGGCTAACTAAGGTCCCCTCCTACGAGCAGTACTTC. It codes for CASRLTKVPSYEQYF.

This clone was counted a single time. V usage is TRBV5-5 and J usage is TRBJ1-6, with unresolved D. The V end was cut by 3 bases, the J end by 12 bases, with 10 bases between. There are 12 residues in the CDR3. Germline-derived CDR1 and CDR2 are SGHKS and YYEKEE (reference sequence). Written as DNA, the CDR3 is TGTGCCAGCAGCTACGAGGTGGGACCCCTCCACTTT. It translates to CASSYEVGPLHF.

This clone appeared a few times. This chain links TRBV5-1 with TRBJ1-1; a possible D gene is TRBD1 (6 bases). The CDR3 totals 14 residues. The V gene lost 3 bases and the J gene lost 1 base, with 10 bases spanning the gap. Germline lookup yields CDR1 SGHRS and CDR2 YFSETQ. The CDR3 DNA reads as TGCGCCAGCAGCTACAGGGCTCGGAACACTGAAGCTTTCTTT. Its protein product is CASSYRARNTEAFF.

The sample holds a few counts of this clone. This sequence joins TRBV2 and TRBJ1-6; 8 nucleotides match TRBD1. V was pared by 6 bases and J by 6 bases, with 10 bases of the junction left unmatched. Germline-derived CDR1 and CDR2 are SNHLY and FYNNEI. The CDR3 is 16 amino acids. CDR3 DNA: TGTGCCAGCAGAGAGAGGACAGGGAGTCCTAATTCACCCCTCCACTTT. Encoded protein: CASRERTGSPNSPLHF.

This clone was detected a few times. This chain connects TRBV4-1 to TRBJ2-7; D might be TRBD2 (7 bases). The CDR3 sequence is 13 residues long. Germline V gene data show CDR1 as MGHRA and CDR2 as YSYEKL. Trimming pared 0 bases from V and 8 bases from J, leaving 11 bases between. CDR3 nucleotide sequence: TGCGCCAGCAGCCAAGATTGGGGGGGGCAGCAGTACTTC. Translating gives CASSQDWGGQQYF.

The V and J genes are TRBV6-5 and TRBJ1-5, with D unresolved. This CDR3 spans 13 amino acids. Germline V gene data show CDR1 as MNHEY and CDR2 as SVGAGI. Trimming removed 6 bases from V and 6 bases from J, with 12 bases in between. The CDR3 reads CASSQASGQPQHF. The DNA for the CDR3 is TGTGCCAGCAGCCAGGCTTCCGGTCAGCCCCAGCATTTT.

The rearrangement links TRBV7-6 to TRBJ2-3, with 8 bases matching TRBD2. Germline CDR1 reads SGHVS; CDR2 reads FNYEAQ. V gave up 6 bases and J gave up 0 bases; unmatched junction bases: 17. The CDR3 length is 19 residues. CDR3 sequence reads: CASSPPAAGGYFSTDTQYF. The CDR3 nucleotides read TGTGCCAGCAGTCCCCCTGCGGCGGGGGGATACTTCAGCACAGATACGCAGTATTTT.

The chain joins TRBV11-2 to TRBJ2-5; 8 bases agree with TRBD1. This CDR3 comprises 15 residues. Germline loops: CDR1 SGHAT, CDR2 FQNNGV. V shed 5 bases, J shed 1 base, and the junction held 6 bases outside the gene matches. This chain's CDR3 is CASSPRQGIQETQYF. The CDR3 DNA follows: TGTGCCAGCAGCCCCCGACAGGGGATCCAAGAGACCCAGTACTTC.

As to this clone: The junction and the germline gene differ at one end; a read error may be behind it. The V call is TRBV5-1, the J call TRBJ2-4, with D tentatively TRBD1 (6 bases). Germline V gene data show CDR1 as SGHRS and CDR2 as YFSETQ. This CDR3 is built from 15 residues. CDR3 nucleotide sequence: TGTGCCAGCAGCCGAGTTCGGCAGGGGAAAAACATTCAGTACTTC. Translated, it gives CASSRVRQGKNIQYF.

This clone has more than one count but fewer than ten. The J gene is TRBJ1-1, the V gene TRBV7-9; TRBD1 aligns across 7 bases. Per germline, CDR1 SEHNR and CDR2 FQNEAQ (reference sequence). There are 15 residues in the CDR3. The ends lost 5 bases at V and 1 base at J; junction bases unmatched: 7. The CDR3 sequence is CASSPPGTANTEAFF. DNA for the CDR3: TGTGCCAGCAGCCCCCCCGGGACAGCGAACACTGAAGCTTTCTTT.

The rearrangement uses TRBV5-1 and TRBJ2-2, with D unresolved. V lost 2 bases, J lost 2 bases, and 10 bases lay in between. The germline V gene has CDR1 SGHRS and CDR2 YFSETQ. The CDR3 covers 15 residues. The CDR3 DNA sequence: TGCGCCAGCAGCTTCCGGGTCAGCAACACCGGGGAGCTGTTTTTT. Residues: CASSFRVSNTGELFF.

This rearrangement joins TRBV19 to TRBJ2-7, with a weak D call TRBD1 (7 bases). The length of the CDR3 is 15 residues. Between the trimmed V and J ends, which lost 3 bases and 4 bases, there was a span of 16 bases. Per germline, CDR1 LNHDA and CDR2 SQIVND (reference sequence). CDR3: CASSISATGRYEQYF. The CDR3 DNA sequence: TGTGCCAGTAGTATTTCTGCGACAGGGAGGTACGAGCAGTACTTC. The variable domain in full, with the rest retrieved from reference TRBV19 and TRBJ2-7, is DGGITQSPKYLFRKEGQNVTLSCEQNLNHDAMYWYRQDPGQGLRLIYYSQIVNDFQKGDIAEGYSVSREKKESFPLTVTSAQKNPTAFYLCASSISATGRYEQYFGPGTRLTVT.

Note on this clone: The same CDR3 can be traced to other DNA sequences in this sample. The chain couples TRBV15 to TRBJ1-1; tentatively, D is TRBD1 (5 bases). The V end was cut by 0 bases, the J end by 5 bases, with 16 bases between. CDR1 and CDR2 (germline): LNHNV, YYDKDF (reference sequence). CDR3 length: 16 amino acids. The DNA for the CDR3 is TGTGCCACCAGCAGAGATCCCCGGGTCGGGGGGACTGAAGCTTTCTTT. This sequence encodes CATSRDPRVGGTEAFF. The variable domain in full, completed from reference TRBV15 and TRBJ1-1, reads DAMVIQNPRYQVTQFGKPVTLSCSQTLNHNVMYWYQQKSSQAPKLLFHYYDKDFNNEADTPDNFQSRRPNTSFCFLDIRSPGLGDTAMYLCATSRDPRVGGTEAFFGQGTRLTVV.